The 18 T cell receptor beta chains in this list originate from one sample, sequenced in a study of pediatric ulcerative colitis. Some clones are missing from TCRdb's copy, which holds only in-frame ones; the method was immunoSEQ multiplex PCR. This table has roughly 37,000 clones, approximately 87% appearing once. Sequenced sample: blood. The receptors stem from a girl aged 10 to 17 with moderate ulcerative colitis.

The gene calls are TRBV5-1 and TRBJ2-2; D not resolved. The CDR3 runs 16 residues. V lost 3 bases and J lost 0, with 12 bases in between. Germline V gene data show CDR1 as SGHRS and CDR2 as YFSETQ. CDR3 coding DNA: TGCGCCAGCAGCTGGCGAAGGGCCTCGAACACCGGGGAGCTGTTTTTT. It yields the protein CASSWRRASNTGELFF. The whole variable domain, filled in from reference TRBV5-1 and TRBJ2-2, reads KAGVTQTPRYLIKTRGQQVTLSCSPISGHRSVSWYQQTPGQGLQFLFEYFSETQRNKGNFPGRFSGRQFSNSRSEMNVSTLELGDSALYLCASSWRRASNTGELFFGEGSRLTVL.

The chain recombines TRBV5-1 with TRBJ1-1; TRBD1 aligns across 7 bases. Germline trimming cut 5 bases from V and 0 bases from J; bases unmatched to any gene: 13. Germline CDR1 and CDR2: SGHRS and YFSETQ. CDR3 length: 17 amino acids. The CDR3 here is CASSPLQGHRMNTEAFF. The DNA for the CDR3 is TGCGCCAGCAGTCCATTACAGGGGCATCGTATGAACACTGAAGCTTTCTTT.

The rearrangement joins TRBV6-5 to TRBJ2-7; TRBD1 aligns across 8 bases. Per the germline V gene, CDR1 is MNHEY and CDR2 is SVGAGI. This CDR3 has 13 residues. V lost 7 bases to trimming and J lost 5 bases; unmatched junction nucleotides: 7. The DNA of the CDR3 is TGTGCCAGCACCGACGACAGGGGAAACGAGCAGTACTTC. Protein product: CASTDDRGNEQYF.

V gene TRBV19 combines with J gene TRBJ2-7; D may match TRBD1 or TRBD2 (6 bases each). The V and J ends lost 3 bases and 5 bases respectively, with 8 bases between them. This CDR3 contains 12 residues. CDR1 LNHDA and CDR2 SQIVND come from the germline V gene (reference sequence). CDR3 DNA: TGTGCCAGTAGTATCGGGGGCGACGAGCAGTACTTC. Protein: CASSIGGDEQYF.

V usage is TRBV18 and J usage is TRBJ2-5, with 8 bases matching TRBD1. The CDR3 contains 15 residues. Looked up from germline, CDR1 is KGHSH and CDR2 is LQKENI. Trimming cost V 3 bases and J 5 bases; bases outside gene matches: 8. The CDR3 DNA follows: TGTGCCAGCTCACCGACAGGGGCCCCGGGGGAGACCCAGTACTTC. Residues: CASSPTGAPGETQYF.

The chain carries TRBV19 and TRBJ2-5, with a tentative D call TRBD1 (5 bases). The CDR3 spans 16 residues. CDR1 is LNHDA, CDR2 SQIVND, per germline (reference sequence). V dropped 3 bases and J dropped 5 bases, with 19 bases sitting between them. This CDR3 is CASSIGGAHAYETQYF. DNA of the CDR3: TGTGCCAGTAGTATCGGTGGGGCCCATGCTTACGAGACCCAGTACTTC.

The CDR3 coding sequence is TGTGCCAGCAGCCCGATACTAGCGGGGGGGCAAGGGTACACCGGGGAGCTGTTTTTT. Translating gives CASSPILAGGQGYTGELFF. The J gene is TRBJ2-2, the V gene TRBV5-4, with 13 bases lining up with TRBD2. The CDR3 totals 19 residues. Germline V CDR1 and CDR2: SGHNT, YYREEE (reference sequence). V was clipped by 4 bases and J by 3 bases; unmatched bases: 12. Looking up the rest from reference TRBV5-4 and TRBJ2-2 gives the full variable domain: ETGVTQSPTHLIKTRGQQVTLRCSSQSGHNTVSWYQQALGQGPQFIFQYYREEENGRGNFPPRFSGLQFPNYSSELNVNALELDDSALYLCASSPILAGGQGYTGELFFGEGSRLTVL.

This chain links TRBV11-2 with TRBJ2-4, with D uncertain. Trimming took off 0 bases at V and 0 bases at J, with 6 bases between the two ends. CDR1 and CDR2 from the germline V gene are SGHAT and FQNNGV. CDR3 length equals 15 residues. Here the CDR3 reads CASSLDLVAKNIQYF. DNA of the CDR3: TGTGCCAGCAGCTTAGATCTCGTAGCCAAAAACATTCAGTACTTC. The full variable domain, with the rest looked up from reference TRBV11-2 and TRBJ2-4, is EAGVAQSPRYKIIEKRQSVAFWCNPISGHATLYWYQQILGQGPKLLIQFQNNGVVDDSQLPKDRFSAERLKGVDSTLKIQPAKLEDSAVYLCASSLDLVAKNIQYFGAGTRLSVL.

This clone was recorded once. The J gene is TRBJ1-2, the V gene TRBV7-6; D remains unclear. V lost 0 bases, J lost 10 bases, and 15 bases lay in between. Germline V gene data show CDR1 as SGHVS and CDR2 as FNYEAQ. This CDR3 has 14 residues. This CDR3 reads CASSLALAGNDYTF. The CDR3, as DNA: TGTGCCAGCAGCTTAGCTCTAGCAGGCAATGACTACACCTTC.

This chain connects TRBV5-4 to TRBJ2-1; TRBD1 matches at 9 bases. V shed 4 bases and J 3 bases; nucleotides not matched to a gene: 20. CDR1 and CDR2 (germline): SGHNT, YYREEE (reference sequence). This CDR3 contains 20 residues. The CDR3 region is CASSGKGGTGYGLGYNEQFF. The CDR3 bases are TGTGCCAGCAGCGGAAAAGGGGGGACAGGGTATGGGCTCGGCTACAATGAGCAGTTCTTC.

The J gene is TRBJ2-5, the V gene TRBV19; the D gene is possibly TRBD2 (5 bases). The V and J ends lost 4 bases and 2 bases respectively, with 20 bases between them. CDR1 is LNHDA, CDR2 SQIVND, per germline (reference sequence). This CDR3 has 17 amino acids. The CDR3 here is CASSKEGKRTWQETQYF. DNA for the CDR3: TGTGCCAGTAGTAAAGAGGGAAAGCGGACGTGGCAAGAGACCCAGTACTTC.

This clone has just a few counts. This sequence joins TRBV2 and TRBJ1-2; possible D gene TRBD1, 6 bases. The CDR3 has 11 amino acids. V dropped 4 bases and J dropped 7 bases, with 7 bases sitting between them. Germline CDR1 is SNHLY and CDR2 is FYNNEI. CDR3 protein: CASSGQVGYTF. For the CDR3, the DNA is TGTGCCAGCAGTGGACAGGTTGGCTACACCTTC. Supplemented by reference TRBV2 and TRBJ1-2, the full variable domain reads EPEVTQTPSHQVTQMGQEVILRCVPISNHLYFYWYRQILGQKVEFLVSFYNNEISEKSEIFDDQFSVERPDGSNFTLKIRSTKLEDSAMYFCASSGQVGYTFGSGTRLTVV.

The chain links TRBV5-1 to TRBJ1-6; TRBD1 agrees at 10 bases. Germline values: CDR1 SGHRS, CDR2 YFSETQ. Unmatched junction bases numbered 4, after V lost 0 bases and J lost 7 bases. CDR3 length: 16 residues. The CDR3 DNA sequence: TGCGCCAGCAGCTTGGAGCAGACAGGGGGCAATTCACCCCTCCACTTT. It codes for CASSLEQTGGNSPLHF.

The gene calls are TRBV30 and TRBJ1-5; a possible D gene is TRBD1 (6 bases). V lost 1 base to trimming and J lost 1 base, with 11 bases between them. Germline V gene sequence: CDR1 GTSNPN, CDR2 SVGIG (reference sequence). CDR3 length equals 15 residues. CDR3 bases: TGTGCCTGGAGTGATGGGGGCATGAGCAATCAGCCCCAGCATTTT. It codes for CAWSDGGMSNQPQHF.

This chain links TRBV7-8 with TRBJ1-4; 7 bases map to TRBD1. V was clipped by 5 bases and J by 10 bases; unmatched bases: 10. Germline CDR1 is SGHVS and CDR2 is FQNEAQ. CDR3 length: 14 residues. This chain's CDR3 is CASSDEGGGGKLFF. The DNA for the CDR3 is TGTGCCAGCAGCGACGAAGGGGGCGGGGGAAAACTGTTTTTT.

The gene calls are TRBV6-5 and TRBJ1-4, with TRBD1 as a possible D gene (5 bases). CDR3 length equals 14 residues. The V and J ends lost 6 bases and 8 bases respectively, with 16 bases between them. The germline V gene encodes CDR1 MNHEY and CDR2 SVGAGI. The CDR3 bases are TGTGCCAGCAGCCGCGGGGGAGGGCGGGAAAAACTGTTTTTT. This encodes CASSRGGGREKLFF.

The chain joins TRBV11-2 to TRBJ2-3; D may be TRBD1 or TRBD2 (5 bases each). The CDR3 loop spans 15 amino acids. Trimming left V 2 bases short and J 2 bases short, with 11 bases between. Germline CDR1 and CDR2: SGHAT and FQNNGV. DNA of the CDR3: TGTGCCAGCAGCTTATCTTGGGACCACACAGATACGCAGTATTTT. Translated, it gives CASSLSWDHTDTQYF. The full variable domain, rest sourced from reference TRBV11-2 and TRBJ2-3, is EAGVAQSPRYKIIEKRQSVAFWCNPISGHATLYWYQQILGQGPKLLIQFQNNGVVDDSQLPKDRFSAERLKGVDSTLKIQPAKLEDSAVYLCASSLSWDHTDTQYFGPGTRLTVL.

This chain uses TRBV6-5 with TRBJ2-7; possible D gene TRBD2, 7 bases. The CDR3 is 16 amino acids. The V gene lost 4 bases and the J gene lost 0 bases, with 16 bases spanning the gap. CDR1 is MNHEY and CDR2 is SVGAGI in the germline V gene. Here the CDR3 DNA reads TGTGCCAGCAGTTTACGGGGGGCGTACAGCTCCTACGAGCAGTACTTC. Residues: CASSLRGAYSSYEQYF.